This T cell receptor (beta chain) was found in a study of a mutant IDH1 vaccine in newly diagnosed glioma. Study as a whole: Initiation of the vaccine course occurred 4-6 weeks after radiotherapy alone, or alongside temozolomide cycles. Scheduled at week 35, visit V12 preceded visit V13, held at week 47. Patients previously underwent radiotherapy, temozolomide, or both, and most underwent both.

Comment on this clone: Its cognate antigen is unknown.

Sample time point: week 35, safety follow-up. The investigators gave 300 ug of mutant IDH1 20-mer peptide in each vaccine dose, together with topical imiquimod. New WHO grade 3 or 4 IDH1-mutant, ATRX-lost astrocytomas were present in all donors. Trimming removed 5 bases at V and 5 bases at J, with 11 bases between. Germline V gene sequence: CDR1 SGHTA, CDR2 FQGNSA. The CDR3 runs 13 residues. Sequenced by immunoSEQ multiplex PCR; TCRdb stores in-frame clones only, minus some. The sample contains 58,000 or so clones, about 86% of which appear only once. The chain recombines TRBV7-2 with TRBJ2-3, with D unresolved. The source material was PBMCs, sampled from a glioma patient whose treatment included an IDH1 peptide vaccine. This sequence originates from a man aged 35-49 years with glioma. The DNA of the CDR3 is TGTGCCAGCAGCCCCGATTTTGGAGATACGCAGTATTTT. Translation: CASSPDFGDTQYF.